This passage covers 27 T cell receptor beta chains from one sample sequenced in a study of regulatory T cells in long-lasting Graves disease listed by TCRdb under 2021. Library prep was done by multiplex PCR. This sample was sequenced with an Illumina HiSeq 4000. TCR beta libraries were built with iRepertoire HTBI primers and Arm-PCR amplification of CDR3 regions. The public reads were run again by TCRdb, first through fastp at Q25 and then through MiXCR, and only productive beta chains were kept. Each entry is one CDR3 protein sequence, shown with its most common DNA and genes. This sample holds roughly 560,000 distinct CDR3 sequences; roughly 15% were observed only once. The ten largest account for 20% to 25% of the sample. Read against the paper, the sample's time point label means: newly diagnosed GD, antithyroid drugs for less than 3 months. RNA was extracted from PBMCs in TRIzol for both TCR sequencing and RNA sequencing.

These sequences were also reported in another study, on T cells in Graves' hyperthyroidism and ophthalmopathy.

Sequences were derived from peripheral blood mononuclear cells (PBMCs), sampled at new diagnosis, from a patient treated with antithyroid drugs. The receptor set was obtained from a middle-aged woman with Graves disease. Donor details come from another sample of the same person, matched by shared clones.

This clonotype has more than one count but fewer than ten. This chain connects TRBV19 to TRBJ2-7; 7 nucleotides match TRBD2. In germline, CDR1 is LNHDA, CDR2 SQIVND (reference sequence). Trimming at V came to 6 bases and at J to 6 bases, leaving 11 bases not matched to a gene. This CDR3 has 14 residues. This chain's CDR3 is CASSLTDGGSEQYF. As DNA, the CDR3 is TGTGCCAGTAGCCTTACGGACGGGGGGAGCGAGCAGTACTTC.

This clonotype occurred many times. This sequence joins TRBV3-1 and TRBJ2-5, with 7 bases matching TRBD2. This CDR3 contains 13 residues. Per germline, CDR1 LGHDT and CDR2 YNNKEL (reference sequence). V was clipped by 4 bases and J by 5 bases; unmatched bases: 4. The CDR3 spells CASSRALAETQYF. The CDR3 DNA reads TGTGCCAGCAGCCGAGCACTAGCGGAGACCCAGTACTTC.

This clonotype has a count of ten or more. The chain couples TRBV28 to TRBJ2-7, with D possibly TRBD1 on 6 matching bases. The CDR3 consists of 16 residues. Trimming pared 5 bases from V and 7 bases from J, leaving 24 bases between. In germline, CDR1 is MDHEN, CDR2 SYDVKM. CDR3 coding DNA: TGTGCCAGCAGTCCCCCCATTGTGCCCGGGACACTTGAGCAGTACTTC. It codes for CASSPPIVPGTLEQYF.

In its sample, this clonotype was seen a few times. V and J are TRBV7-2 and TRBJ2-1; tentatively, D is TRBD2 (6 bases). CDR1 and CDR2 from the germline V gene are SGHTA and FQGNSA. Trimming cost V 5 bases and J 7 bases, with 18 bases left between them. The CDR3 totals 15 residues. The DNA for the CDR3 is TGTGCCAGCAGCAGCCCAAAGGGACTCGAAAATGAGCAGTTCTTC. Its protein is CASSSPKGLENEQFF.

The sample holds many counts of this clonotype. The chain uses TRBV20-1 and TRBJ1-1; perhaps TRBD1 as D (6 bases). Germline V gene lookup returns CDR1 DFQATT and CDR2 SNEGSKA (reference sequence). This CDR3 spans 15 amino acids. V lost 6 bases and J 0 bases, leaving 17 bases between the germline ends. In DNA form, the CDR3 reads TGCAGTGCACGCCCGGGGGGCAGCATGAACACTGAAGCTTTCTTT. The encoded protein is CSARPGGSMNTEAFF.

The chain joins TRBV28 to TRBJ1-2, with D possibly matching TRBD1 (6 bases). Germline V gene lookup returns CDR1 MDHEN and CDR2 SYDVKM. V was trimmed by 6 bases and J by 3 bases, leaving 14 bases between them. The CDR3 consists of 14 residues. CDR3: CASSPPGDYYGYTF. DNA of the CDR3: TGTGCCAGCAGCCCCCCAGGGGACTACTATGGCTACACCTTC.

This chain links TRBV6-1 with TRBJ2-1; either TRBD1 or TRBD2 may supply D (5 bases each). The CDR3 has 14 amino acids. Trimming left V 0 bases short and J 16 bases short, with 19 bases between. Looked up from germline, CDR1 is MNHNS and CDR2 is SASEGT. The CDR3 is CASSEALGTSELFF. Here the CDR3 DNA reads TGTGCCAGCAGTGAAGCGTTGGGGACCTCGGAGCTTTTCTTC.

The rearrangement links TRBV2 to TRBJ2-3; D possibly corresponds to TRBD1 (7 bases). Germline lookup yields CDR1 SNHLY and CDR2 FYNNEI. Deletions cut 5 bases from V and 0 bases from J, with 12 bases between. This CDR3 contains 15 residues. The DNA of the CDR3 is TGTGCCAGCAGTTCAGGGGGGCCTAGCACAGATACGCAGTATTTT. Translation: CASSSGGPSTDTQYF.

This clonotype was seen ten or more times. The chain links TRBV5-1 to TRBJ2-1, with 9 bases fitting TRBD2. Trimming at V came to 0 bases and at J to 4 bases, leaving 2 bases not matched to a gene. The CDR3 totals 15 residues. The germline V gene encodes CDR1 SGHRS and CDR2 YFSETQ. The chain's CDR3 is CASSLALAGYNEQFF. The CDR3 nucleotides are TGCGCCAGCAGCTTGGCGCTAGCGGGGTACAATGAGCAGTTCTTC.

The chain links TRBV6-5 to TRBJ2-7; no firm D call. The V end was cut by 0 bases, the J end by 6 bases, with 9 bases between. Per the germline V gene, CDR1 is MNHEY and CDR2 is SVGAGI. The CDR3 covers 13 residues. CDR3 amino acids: CASSYSGVGEQYF. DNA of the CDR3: TGTGCCAGCAGTTACTCAGGAGTCGGCGAGCAGTACTTC.

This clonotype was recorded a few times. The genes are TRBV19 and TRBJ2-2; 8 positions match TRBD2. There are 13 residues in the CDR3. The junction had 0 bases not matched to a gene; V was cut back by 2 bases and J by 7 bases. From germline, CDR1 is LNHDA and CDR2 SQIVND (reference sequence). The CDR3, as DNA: TGTGCCAGTAGTATAAGCGGGGGCGGGGAGCTGTTTTTT. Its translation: CASSISGGGELFF.

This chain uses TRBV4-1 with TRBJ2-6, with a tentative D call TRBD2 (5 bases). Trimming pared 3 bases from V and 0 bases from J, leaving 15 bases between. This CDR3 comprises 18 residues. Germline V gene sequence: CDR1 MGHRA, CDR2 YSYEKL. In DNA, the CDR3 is TGCGCCAGCAGCCATTATAAGGGAGCCGTCTCTGGGGCCAACGTCCTGACTTTC. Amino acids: CASSHYKGAVSGANVLTF.

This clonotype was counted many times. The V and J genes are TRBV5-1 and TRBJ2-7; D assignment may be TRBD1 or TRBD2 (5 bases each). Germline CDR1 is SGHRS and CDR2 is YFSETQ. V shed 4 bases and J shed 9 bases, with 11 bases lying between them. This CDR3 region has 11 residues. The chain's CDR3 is CASSLGTSQYF. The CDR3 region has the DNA TGCGCCAGCAGCCTCGGGACGTCGCAGTACTTC.

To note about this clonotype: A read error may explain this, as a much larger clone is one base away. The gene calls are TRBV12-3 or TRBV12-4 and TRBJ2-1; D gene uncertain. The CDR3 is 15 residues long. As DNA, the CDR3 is TGTGCCAGCAGTATCGACCCATTCTCCCACAATGAGCAGTTCTTC. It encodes CASSIDPFSHNEQFF.

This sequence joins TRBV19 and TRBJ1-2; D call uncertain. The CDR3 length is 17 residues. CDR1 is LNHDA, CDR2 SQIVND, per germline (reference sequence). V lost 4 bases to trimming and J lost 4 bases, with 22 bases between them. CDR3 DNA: TGTGCCAGTAGTAATTTACCACTCCAAAGCCGGGTCTATGGCTACACCTTC. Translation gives CASSNLPLQSRVYGYTF.

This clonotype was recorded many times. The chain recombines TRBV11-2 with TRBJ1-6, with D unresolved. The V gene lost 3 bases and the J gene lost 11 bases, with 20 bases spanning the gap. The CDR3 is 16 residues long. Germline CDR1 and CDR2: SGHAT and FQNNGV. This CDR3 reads CASSFGVADPWAPLHF. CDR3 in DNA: TGTGCCAGCAGCTTTGGGGTGGCAGACCCCTGGGCACCCCTCCACTTT.

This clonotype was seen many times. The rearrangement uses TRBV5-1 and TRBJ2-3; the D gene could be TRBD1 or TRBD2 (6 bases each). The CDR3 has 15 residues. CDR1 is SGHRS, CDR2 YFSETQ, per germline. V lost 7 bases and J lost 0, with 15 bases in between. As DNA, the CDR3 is TGCGCCAGCCGACTATTGGGGGGCAGCACAGATACGCAGTATTTT. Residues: CASRLLGGSTDTQYF.

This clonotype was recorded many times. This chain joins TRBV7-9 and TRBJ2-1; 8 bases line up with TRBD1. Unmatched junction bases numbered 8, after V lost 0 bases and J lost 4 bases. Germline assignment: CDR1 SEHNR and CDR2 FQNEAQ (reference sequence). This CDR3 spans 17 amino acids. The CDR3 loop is CASSLARRDRSYNEQFF. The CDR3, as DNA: TGTGCCAGCAGCTTAGCGAGGCGGGACAGGTCTTACAATGAGCAGTTCTTC.

CDR3 bases: TGCAGTGCTGGGGACTACAGGAATACGCAGTATTTT. It codes for CSAGDYRNTQYF. The rearrangement uses TRBV20-1 and TRBJ2-3; 7 nucleotides align to TRBD2. The germline V gene encodes CDR1 DFQATT and CDR2 SNEGSKA (reference sequence). CDR3 length: 12 amino acids. V was pared by 5 bases and J by 7 bases, with 6 bases of the junction left unmatched.

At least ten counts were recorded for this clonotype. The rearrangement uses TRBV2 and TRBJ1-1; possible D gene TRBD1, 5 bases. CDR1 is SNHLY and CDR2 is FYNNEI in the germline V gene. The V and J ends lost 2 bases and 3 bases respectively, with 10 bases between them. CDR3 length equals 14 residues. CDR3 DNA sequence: TGTGCCAGCAGTGAAACGACAGCGTACACTGAAGCTTTCTTT. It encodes CASSETTAYTEAFF.

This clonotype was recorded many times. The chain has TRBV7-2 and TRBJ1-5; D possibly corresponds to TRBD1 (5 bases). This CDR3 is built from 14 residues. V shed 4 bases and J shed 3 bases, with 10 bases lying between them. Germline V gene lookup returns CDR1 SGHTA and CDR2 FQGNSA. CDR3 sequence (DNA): TGTGCCAGCAGCTGGGGGGGTCCCAATCAGCCCCAGCATTTT. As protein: CASSWGGPNQPQHF.

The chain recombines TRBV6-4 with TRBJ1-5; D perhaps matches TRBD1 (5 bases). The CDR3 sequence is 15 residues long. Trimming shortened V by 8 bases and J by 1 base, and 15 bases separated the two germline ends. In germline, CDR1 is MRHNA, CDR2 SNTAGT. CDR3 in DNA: TGTGCCAGCCTTTCAGCAGGGCCGAGCAATCAGCCCCAGCATTTT. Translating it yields CASLSAGPSNQPQHF.

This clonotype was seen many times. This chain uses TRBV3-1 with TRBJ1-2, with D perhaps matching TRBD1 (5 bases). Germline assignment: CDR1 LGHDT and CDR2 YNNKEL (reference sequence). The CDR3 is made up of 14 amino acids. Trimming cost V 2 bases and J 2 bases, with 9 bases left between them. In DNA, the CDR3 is TGTGCCAGCAGCCAATGGGACGGAAACTATGGCTACACCTTC. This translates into CASSQWDGNYGYTF. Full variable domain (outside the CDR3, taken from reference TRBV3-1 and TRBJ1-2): DTAVSQTPKYLVTQMGNDKSIKCEQNLGHDTMYWYKQDSKKFLKIMFSYNNKELIINETVPNRFSPKSPDKAHLNLHINSLELGDSAVYFCASSQWDGNYGYTFGSGTRLTVV.

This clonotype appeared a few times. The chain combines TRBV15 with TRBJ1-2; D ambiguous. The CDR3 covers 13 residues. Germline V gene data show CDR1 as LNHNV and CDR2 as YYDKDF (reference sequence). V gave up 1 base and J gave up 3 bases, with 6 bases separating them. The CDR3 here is CATSRATDYGYTF. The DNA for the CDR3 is TGTGCCACCAGCAGAGCTACAGACTATGGCTACACCTTC.

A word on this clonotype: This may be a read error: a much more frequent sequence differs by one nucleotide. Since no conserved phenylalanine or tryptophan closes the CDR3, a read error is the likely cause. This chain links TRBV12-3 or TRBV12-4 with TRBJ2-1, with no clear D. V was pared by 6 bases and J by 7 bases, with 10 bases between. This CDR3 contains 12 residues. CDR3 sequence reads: CASSSILNEQFS. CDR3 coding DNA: TGTGCCAGCAGCTCGATACTGAATGAGCAGTTCTCC.

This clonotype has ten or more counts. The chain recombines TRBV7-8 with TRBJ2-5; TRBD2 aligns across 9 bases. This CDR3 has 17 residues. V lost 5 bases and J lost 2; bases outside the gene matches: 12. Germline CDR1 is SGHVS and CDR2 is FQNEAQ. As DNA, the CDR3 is TGTGCCAGCAGCCCCCAGGGGTTAGCGGGGGTTCAAGAGACCCAGTACTTC. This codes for CASSPQGLAGVQETQYF.

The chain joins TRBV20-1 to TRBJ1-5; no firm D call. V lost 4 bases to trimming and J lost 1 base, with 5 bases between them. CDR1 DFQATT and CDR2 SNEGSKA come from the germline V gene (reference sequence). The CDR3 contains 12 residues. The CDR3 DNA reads TGCAGTGCTATTACAAGCAATCAGCCCCAGCATTTT. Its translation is CSAITSNQPQHF.